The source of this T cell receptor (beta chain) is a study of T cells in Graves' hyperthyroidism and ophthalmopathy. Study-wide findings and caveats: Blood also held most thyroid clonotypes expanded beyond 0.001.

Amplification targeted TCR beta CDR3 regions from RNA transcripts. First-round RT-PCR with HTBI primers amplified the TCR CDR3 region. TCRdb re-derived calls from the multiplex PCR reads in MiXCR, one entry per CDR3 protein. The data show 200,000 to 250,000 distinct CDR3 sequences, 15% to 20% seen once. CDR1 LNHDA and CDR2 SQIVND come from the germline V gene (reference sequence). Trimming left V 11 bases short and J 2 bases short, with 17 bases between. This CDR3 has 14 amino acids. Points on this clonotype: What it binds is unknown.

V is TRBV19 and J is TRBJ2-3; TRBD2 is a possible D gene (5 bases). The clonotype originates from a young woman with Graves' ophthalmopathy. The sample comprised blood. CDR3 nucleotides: TGTGCCTCCAGAGGGCCCCCACACACAGATACGCAGTATTTT. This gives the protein CASRGPPHTDTQYF.